Described below is a single T cell receptor (beta chain) sequence and its context. This receptor's antigen is unknown. No much larger clonotype is one base removed from it; base qualities were not supplied. V gives up 5 bases and J gives up 10 bases, and the segment between their germline ends measures 19 bases. Based on the germline V gene (reference sequence), the CDR1 and CDR2 sequences are SGHNT and YYREEE. From the cysteine up to the phenylalanine, the CDR3 has a length of 15 residues. The read is trimmed to its CDR3 DNA, 45 bases read in frame from base 1. This sample is part of a study of cytomegalovirus exposure and HLA in healthy donors (dated by TCRdb to between 2016 and 2019). At the level of the whole study: An earlier analysis of about 560 of the donors reported under 300 Gb of sequence data and 95 million to 140 million unique TCR beta sequences obtained from around 170 million T cells. An early release that covered approximately 600 HLA-typed donors contained around 300 gigabases of sequencing data and tens of millions of unique TCR sequences. Among the roughly 370 genotyped donors, around 81% belonged to the genetic ancestry cluster associated with self-reported Caucasian donors. The aim of the study was to test whether cataloging public T cell receptors could identify signatures of past pathogen exposure. The study profiled the T cell repertoires of hundreds of subjects by immunosequencing and related them to cytomegalovirus serostatus. Besides the first cohort of 666 subjects, a separate validation cohort made up of 120 different subjects was used. To predict cytomegalovirus infection status, the study brought together high-throughput TCR immunosequencing, statistical association of individual TCRs with disease status, and machine learning. A later analysis re-examined previously published TCR beta repertoires from roughly 650 donors and added high-resolution HLA genotyping to investigate patterns of TCR occurrence. The later analysis used no new phenotypic data to find candidate immune exposures, relying instead on TCR beta sequences and their occurrence across donors. In an earlier analysis of 587 of the donors, high-throughput TCR beta sequencing was used to judge whether each TCR beta V gene segment behaved as functional or pseudogenic. Donor age, sex, ethnicity and CMV serostatus were compiled together with the repertoire data. A later genetic analysis took genome-wide SNP genotypes for about 60% of the roughly 670 donors and used that subset as a discovery cohort. Every discovery cohort repertoire had been produced on one sequencing platform. Both class I and class II loci were covered by HLA typing, at four-digit resolution. The number of donors typed differed by locus, with about 629-630 for A, B, C, DRB1 and DQB1, more than 500 for DQA1, over 600 for DPA1, and 400 to 490 for DPB1. A few DR-DQ haplotypes were treated as single units for association and clustering because of strong linkage in the cohort. Among roughly 400 genotyped donors of the cohort, an average of 235,054 unique TCR beta nucleotide sequences were sequenced per donor, approximately 20% of them non-productive. Paper-wide results and their limitations: This cohort had only TCR beta chains sequenced, and the lack of alpha or paired-chain data limited which features could be detected. A later analysis found that HLA-associated TCR beta chains were more clonally expanded and had lower generation probabilities than equally common non-associated chains. Because some donors lacked HLA typing at each locus, the association tests relied only on the typed subset. A further reported finding was that TCR beta sequences accurately predicted the HLA-A and HLA-B alleles for most subjects in the first cohort. Three of the identified cytomegalovirus-associated TCR beta chains were confirmed in vitro to be specific for cytomegalovirus antigens. In a later analysis, TCR association rates were found to vary across HLA loci, with the most associated TCRs seen for DRB1 alleles and the fewest for HLA-C alleles. Cytomegalovirus status was reported to be diagnosed by the classifier with high specificity and sensitivity in both the original and validation cohorts. The study gave a list of about 160 TCR beta chains associated with cytomegalovirus. The earlier analysis of 587 of the donors excluded over 15 rarely observed V segments, including chromosome 9 orphons, because counts were too low. An association between a missense DCLRE1C variant and V-gene and J-gene trimming of TCR beta chains was found in a later genetic analysis and replicated in an independent cohort. The presence/absence analyses assumed that sequencing depth was roughly uniform across donors, and that assumption may not be true. The authors suggested that the approach could potentially be extended to other disease states and immunological phenotypes. An earlier analysis of approximately 540 of the donors showed that most TCR beta V segments appeared in productive rearrangements either about 90% or about 30% of the time, which broadly matched IMGT annotations. Most CMV-associated TCR beta chains appeared to be HLA-restricted in a later analysis, and the HLA associations seemed to be driven largely by CMV exposure. Assigning TCR associations to individual alleles was difficult when HLA alleles, especially DR and DQ, strongly co-occurred. Most TCR sequences were observed very rarely across donors, whereas some public TCRs were present in many individuals. According to a later genetic analysis, donors in an Asian-associated ancestry cluster had fewer N-insertions in productive TCRs than the approximately 670-donor mean. Linkage disequilibrium might explain the correlated functional status among segregating V segments, but an unknown experimental factor could not be ruled out. Several of the top co-occurrence clusters appeared to be linked to parvovirus B19, influenza, CMV and Epstein-Barr virus, according to a later analysis. A cluster of highly shared sequence variants was judged likely to be a technical artifact of the sequencing pipeline. The 87-base-pair reads could not distinguish some IMGT-functional V segments, including TRBV6-2 and TRBV6-3, so those segments were excluded. Specific HLA alleles were associated with roughly 17,000 TCR beta sequences at a false discovery rate of 0.05 in a later analysis. Immune exposure information for the cohort was limited to CMV serostatus.

The cohort consisted of more than 650 healthy bone marrow donors. All cohort members were sampled while nominally healthy, although unrecorded immune exposures were likely present. The donor was CMV seropositive and was included in the group of 300 or so seropositive cohort members. Each donor provided a peripheral blood sample, and peripheral blood mononuclear cells were used for TCR beta sequencing. The Qiagen DNeasy Blood Extraction Kit was used to extract genomic DNA from the blood cell samples. The library was obtained by the immunoSEQ multiplex PCR assay. For the multiplex PCR, a mixture combining 60 forward primers for TCR Vbeta segments and 13 reverse primers for TCR Jbeta segments was used. A multiplex PCR assay on genomic DNA amplified the CDR3 region of rearranged TCR beta genes. The amplified TCR beta libraries were sequenced on the Illumina HiSeq System as 87-base-pair reads. The source study handled its data this way. In a later analysis, approximately 74 million unique TCR beta chains were counted across the approximately 640 repertoires, and roughly 10 million of these chains were shared by at least two donors. Raw reads were error-corrected and collapsed into unique sequences by a nearest-neighbor algorithm in which closely related sequences were merged to remove PCR and sequencing errors. V, D and J gene segments were assigned by aligning CDR3 sequences to IMGT reference sequences. Each retained sequence needed at least a six-nucleotide match to both a V gene segment and a J gene segment. A rearrangement counted as productive if the CDR3 had no stop codons and remained in frame with V and J, and every other rearrangement counted as non-productive. CDR3 was defined according to IMGT convention as the region running from the second conserved V-encoded cysteine to the conserved J-encoded phenylalanine. The earlier analysis of about 640 of the donors excluded any sequence lacking an unambiguous match to a single V gene segment. In an earlier analysis of roughly 600 of the donors, a V segment was called functional when productive rearrangements were above 56.7%, and segregating when the standard deviation between donors exceeded 5%. A statistical classification framework was built to diagnose cytomegalovirus status from the catalog of TCR beta chain sequences. V and J gene assignment, in a later analysis, came from comparing TCR nucleotide sequences with IMGT/GENE-DB human TR gene sequences. A later analysis assigned CDR3 sequences and most-parsimonious VDJ recombination scenarios with the TCRdist pipeline. In a later analysis, each TCR beta chain was defined by its CDR3 amino acid sequence together with its V-gene family, and reads without a unique V-gene family were excluded. As a way to deal with suspected cross-contamination and a sequencing artifact, a later analysis dropped 450 to 700 nucleotide sequences that were highly shared and had low generation probability. In a later analysis, a clonal expansion index for each public chain was calculated from normalized within-repertoire ranks of inferred template counts. In a later analysis, generation probabilities were computed using a VDJ recombination model fitted to out-of-frame rearrangements, and the results were checked against IGoR. In a later analysis, TCR-TCR, TCR-HLA and TCR-CMV co-occurrence was scored with hypergeometric tests, and a repertoire-size bias correction was applied to TCR pairs. A later analysis estimated false discovery rates by permuting HLA or CMV assignments 20 times. A later analysis grouped co-occurring TCRs with DBSCAN, adding TCRdist sequence similarity when clustering within HLA-allele-positive subsets. Repertoires with fewer than 30,000 or more than 120,000 public chains were left out of co-occurrence clustering, as were about 5 repertoires with anomalous nucleotide sharing. This immuneACCESS table, as held by TCRdb, lists in-frame sequences with V and J called but not all clones. Of the missing ones, under half trace to an unresolved V gene in checked studies; the others have no known cause. V and J calls and clone size are given by that table; D and trimming were obtained from the DNA. The sample table lists around 130,000 clones, approximately 80% of them with a count of one. The ten largest clonotypes hold about 3% of the sample.

The receptor chain draws on TRBV5-4 and TRBJ1-6; the D gene is possibly TRBD1, with 5 bases matching. Sequencing was done on a sample of PBMCs. The TCR was taken from a woman aged 18-30 years in good health and CMV-seropositive. The DNA sequence is given as TGTGCCAGCAGGCAAATGGGGGGTGTGGGATCACCCCTCCACTTT. This is translated as CASRQMGGVGSPLHF.